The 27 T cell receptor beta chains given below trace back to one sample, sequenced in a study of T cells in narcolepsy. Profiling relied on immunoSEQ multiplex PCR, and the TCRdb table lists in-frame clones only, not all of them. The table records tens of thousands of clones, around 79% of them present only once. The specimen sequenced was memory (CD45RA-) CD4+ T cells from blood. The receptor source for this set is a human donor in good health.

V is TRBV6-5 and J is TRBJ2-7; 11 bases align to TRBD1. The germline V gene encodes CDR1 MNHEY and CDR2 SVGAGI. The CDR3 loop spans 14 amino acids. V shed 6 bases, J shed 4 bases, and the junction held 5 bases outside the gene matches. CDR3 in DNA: TGTGCCAGCAGCCAGGACAGGGGGCAATACGAGCAGTACTTC. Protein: CASSQDRGQYEQYF.

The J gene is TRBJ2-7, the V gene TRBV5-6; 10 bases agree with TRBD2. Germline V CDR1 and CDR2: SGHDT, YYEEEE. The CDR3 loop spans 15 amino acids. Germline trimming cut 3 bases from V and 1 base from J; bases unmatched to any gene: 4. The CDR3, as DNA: TGTGCCAGCAGCTGGGGACTAGCGTCATCCTACGAGCAGTACTTC. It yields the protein CASSWGLASSYEQYF. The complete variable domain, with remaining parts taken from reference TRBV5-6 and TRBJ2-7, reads DAGVTQSPTHLIKTRGQQVTLRCSPKSGHDTVSWYQQALGQGPQFIFQYYEEEERQRGNFPDRFSGHQFPNYSSELNVNALLLGDSALYLCASSWGLASSYEQYFGPGTRLTVT.

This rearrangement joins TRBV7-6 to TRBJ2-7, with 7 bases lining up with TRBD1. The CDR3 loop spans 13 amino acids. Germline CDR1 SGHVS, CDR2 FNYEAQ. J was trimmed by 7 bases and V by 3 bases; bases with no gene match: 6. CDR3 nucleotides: TGTGCCAGCAGCTTTAGGGACAGACCAGAGCAGTACTTC. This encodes CASSFRDRPEQYF.

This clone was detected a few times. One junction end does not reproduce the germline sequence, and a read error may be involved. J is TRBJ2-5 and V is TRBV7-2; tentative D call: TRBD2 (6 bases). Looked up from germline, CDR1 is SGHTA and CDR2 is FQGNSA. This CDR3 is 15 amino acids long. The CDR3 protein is CASSQGRGWQETQYF. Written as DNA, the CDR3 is TGCGCCAGCAGCCAAGGCCGGGGGTGGCAAGAGACCCAGTACTTC.

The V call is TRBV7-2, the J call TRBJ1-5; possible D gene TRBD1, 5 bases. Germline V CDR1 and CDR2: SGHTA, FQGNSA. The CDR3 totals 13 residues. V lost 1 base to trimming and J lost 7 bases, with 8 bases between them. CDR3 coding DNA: TGTGCCAGCAGCTTAGGGAGGGGCCAGCCCCAGCATTTT. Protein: CASSLGRGQPQHF. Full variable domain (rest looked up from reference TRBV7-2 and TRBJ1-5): GAGVSQSPSNKVTEKGKDVELRCDPISGHTALYWYRQSLGQGLEFLIYFQGNSAPDKSGLPSDRFSAERTGGSVSTLTIQRTQQEDSAVYLCASSLGRGQPQHFGDGTRLSIL.

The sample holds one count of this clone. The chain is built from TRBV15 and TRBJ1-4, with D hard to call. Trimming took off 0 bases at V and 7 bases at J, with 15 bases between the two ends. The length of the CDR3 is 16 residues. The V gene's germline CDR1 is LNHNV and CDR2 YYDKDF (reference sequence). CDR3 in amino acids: CATSRDLRPAGEKLFF. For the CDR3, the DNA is TGTGCCACCAGCAGAGATCTTAGGCCGGCGGGTGAAAAACTGTTTTTT.

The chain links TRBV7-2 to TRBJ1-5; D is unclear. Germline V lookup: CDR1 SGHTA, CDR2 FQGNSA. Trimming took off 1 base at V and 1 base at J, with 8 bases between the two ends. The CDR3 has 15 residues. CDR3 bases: TGTGCCAGCAGCTTAGTGGTCAAGAGCAATCAGCCCCAGCATTTT. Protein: CASSLVVKSNQPQHF.

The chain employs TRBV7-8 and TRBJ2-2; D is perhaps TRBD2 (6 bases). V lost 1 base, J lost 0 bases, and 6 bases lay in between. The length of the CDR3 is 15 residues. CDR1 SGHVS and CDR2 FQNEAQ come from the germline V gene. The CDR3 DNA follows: TGTGCCAGCAGCTTAGGACTAGCGAACACCGGGGAGCTGTTTTTT. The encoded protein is CASSLGLANTGELFF.

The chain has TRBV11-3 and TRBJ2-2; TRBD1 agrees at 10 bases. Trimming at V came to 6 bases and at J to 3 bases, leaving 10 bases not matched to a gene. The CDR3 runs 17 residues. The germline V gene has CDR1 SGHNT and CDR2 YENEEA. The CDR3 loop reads CASSLPTGTGDTGELFF. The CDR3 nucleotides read TGTGCCAGCAGTTTACCGACCGGGACAGGGGACACCGGGGAGCTGTTTTTT.

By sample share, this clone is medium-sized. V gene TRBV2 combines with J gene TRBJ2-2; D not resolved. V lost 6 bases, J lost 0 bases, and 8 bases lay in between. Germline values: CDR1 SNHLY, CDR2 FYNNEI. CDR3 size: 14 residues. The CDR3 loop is CASRLGTNTGELFF. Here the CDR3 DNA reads TGTGCCAGCAGATTGGGGACGAACACCGGGGAGCTGTTTTTT.

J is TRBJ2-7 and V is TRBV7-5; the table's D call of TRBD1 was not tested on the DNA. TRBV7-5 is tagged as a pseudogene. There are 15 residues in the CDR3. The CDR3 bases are TGTGCCAGAAGCCGTGAAGGGGCGGAATCCTACGAGCAGTACTTC. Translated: CARSREGAESYEQYF.

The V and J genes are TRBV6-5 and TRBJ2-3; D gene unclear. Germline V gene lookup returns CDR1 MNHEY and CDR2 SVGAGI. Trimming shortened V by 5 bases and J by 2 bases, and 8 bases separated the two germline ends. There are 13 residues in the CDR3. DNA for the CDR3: TGTGCCAGCAGTGACCGAGTCACAGATACGCAGTATTTT. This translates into CASSDRVTDTQYF.

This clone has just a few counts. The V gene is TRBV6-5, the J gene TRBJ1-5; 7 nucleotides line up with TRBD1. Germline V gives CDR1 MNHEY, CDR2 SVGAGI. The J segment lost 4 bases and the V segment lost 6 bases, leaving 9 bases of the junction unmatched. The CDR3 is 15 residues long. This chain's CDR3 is CASSPLGQSNQPQHF. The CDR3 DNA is TGTGCCAGCAGCCCCTTGGGACAGTCAAATCAGCCCCAGCATTTT.

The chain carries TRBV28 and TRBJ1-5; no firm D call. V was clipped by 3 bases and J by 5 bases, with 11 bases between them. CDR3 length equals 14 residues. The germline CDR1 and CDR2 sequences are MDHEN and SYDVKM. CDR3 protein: CASSLALSDQPQHF. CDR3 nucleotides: TGTGCCAGCAGTTTGGCCCTCTCGGATCAGCCCCAGCATTTT.

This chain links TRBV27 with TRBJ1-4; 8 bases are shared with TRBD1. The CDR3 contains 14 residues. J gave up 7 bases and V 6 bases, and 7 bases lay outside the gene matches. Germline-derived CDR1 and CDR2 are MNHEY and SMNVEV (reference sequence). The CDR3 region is CASSFRDRSEKLFF. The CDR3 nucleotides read TGTGCCAGCAGCTTCCGGGACAGGAGTGAAAAACTGTTTTTT.

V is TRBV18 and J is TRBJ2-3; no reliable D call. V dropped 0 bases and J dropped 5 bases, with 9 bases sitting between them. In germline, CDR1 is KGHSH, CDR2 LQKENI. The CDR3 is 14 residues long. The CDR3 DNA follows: TGTGCCAGCTCACCACCAATCAACCGAGATACGCAGTATTTT. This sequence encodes CASSPPINRDTQYF.

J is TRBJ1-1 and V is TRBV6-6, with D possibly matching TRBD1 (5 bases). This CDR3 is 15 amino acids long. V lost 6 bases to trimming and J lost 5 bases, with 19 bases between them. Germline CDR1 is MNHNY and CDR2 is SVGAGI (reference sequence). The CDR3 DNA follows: TGTGCCAGCAGCCCCGGGGGTGGGGGAAAGACTGAAGCTTTCTTT. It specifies CASSPGGGGKTEAFF.

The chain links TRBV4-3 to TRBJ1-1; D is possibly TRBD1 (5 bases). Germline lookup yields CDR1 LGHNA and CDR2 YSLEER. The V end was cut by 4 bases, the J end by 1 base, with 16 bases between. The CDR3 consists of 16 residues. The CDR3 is CASSPHYFTGNTEAFF. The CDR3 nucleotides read TGCGCCAGCAGCCCCCACTATTTTACAGGGAACACTGAAGCTTTCTTT.

CDR3 residues: CASSYGTGASSGNTIYF. The CDR3, as DNA: TGCGCCAGCAGCTACGGGACAGGGGCCTCCTCTGGAAACACCATATATTTT. The chain is built from TRBV5-1 and TRBJ1-3; 10 positions agree with TRBD1. The CDR3 is 17 amino acids. CDR1 SGHRS and CDR2 YFSETQ come from the germline V gene. V was pared by 3 bases and J by 0 bases, with 6 bases of the junction left unmatched. Drawing the rest from reference TRBV5-1 and TRBJ1-3, the complete variable domain is KAGVTQTPRYLIKTRGQQVTLSCSPISGHRSVSWYQQTPGQGLQFLFEYFSETQRNKGNFPGRFSGRQFSNSRSEMNVSTLELGDSALYLCASSYGTGASSGNTIYFGEGSWLTVV.

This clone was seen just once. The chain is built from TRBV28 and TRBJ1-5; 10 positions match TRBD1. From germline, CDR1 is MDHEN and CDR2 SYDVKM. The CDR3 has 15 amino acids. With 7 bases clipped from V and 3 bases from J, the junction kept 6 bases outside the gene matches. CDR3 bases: TGTGCCAGCATGGGCGGACAGGGGGACAATCAGCCCCAGCATTTT. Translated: CASMGGQGDNQPQHF. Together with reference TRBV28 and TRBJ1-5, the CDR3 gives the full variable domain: DVKVTQSSRYLVKRTGEKVFLECVQDMDHENMFWYRQDPGLGLRLIYFSYDVKMKEKGDIPEGYSVSREKKERFSLILESASTNQTSMYLCASMGGQGDNQPQHFGDGTRLSIL.

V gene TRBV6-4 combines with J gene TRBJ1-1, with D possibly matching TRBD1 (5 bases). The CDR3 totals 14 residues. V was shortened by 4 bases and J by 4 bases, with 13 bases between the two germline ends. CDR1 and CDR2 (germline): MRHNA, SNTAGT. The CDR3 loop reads CASSATGGGTEAFF. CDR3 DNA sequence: TGTGCCAGCAGTGCCACCGGGGGGGGCACTGAAGCTTTCTTT.

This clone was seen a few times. The CDR3 DNA reads TGTGCCAGCAGTGAGCAGGGTGGTATGAATGAAAAACTGTTTTTT. It codes for CASSEQGGMNEKLFF. The V call is TRBV2, the J call TRBJ1-4, with D tentatively TRBD1 (5 bases). V lost 3 bases to trimming and J lost 5 bases, with 13 bases between them. The CDR3 loop spans 15 amino acids. Per the germline V gene, CDR1 is SNHLY and CDR2 is FYNNEI.

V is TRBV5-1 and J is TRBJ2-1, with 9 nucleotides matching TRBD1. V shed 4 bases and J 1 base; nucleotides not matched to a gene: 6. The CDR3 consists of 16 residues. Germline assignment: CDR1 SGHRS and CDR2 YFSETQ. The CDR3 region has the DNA TGCGCCAGCAGCGGCGGACAGGGGTTATCCTACAATGAGCAGTTCTTC. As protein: CASSGGQGLSYNEQFF.

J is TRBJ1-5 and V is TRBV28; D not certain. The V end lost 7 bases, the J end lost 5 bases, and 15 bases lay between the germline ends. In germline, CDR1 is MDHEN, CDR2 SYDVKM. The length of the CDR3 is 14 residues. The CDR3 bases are TGTGCCAGCACCAAATCAAGGTTTGATCAGCCCCAGCATTTT. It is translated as CASTKSRFDQPQHF.

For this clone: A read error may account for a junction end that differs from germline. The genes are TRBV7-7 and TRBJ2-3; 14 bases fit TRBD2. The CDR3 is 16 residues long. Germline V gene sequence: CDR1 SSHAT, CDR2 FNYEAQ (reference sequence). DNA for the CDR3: TGTGCTAGCAGCCTGGGGGGACTAGCGGGAGCAGATACGCAGTATTTT. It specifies CASSLGGLAGADTQYF.

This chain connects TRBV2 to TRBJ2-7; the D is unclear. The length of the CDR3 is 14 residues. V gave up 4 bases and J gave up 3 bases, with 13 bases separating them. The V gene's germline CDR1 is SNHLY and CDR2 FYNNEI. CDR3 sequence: CASSGGSLDYEQYF. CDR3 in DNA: TGTGCCAGCAGTGGAGGCTCGCTTGACTACGAGCAGTACTTC. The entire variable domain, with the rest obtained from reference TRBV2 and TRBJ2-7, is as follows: EPEVTQTPSHQVTQMGQEVILRCVPISNHLYFYWYRQILGQKVEFLVSFYNNEISEKSEIFDDQFSVERPDGSNFTLKIRSTKLEDSAMYFCASSGGSLDYEQYFGPGTRLTVT.

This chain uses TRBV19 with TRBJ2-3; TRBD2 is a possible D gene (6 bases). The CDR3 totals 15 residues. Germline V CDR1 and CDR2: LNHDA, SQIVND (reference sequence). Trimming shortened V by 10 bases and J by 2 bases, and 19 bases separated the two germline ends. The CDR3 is CATKAGTLFTDTQYF. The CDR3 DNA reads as TGTGCCACTAAAGCCGGGACTCTATTCACAGATACGCAGTATTTT.